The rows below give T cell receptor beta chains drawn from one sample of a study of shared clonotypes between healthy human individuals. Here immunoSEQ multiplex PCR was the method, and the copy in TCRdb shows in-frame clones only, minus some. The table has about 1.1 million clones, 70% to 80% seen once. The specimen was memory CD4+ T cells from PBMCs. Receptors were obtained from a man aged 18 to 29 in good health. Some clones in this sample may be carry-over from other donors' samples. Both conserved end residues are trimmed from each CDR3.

ATNIQLGVYNEQF	TRBV15	TRBJ2-1
AWGTSGHEQF	TRBV30	.
AWSARKGGTDTQY	TRBV30	TRBJ2-3
ASSPQFRGRNYGYT	TRBV11-2	TRBJ1-2
ASSRAYQETQY	TRBV11-2	TRBJ2-5
ASSLTAGLQETQY	TRBV7-3	TRBJ2-5
ASGSSYNEQF	TRBV28	TRBJ2-1
AVLTLYEQY	TRBV28	TRBJ2-7
ASSTPNTGELF	TRBV9	TRBJ2-2
ASADREFYNEQF	TRBV19	TRBJ2-1
ASKATEHGDTQY	TRBV5-1	TRBJ2-3
ASSSGTFNTGELF	TRBV5-1	TRBJ2-2
ASSFYDINTEAF	TRBV5-1	TRBJ1-1
ASSGRDSRMEEQY	TRBV11-1	TRBJ2-7
ARSKGQGNTEAF	TRBV7-5	TRBJ1-1
SVVVGGNYGYT	TRBV29-1	TRBJ1-2
ASSLYKGPSYNEQF	TRBV7-3	TRBJ2-1
AWSVQGGGLYGYT	TRBV30	TRBJ1-2
ASSYSDGGGGETQY	TRBV6-5	TRBJ2-5
ASSRGGGRWYEQY	TRBV7-2	TRBJ2-7
ASSTSSRTSSDTQY	TRBV5-1	TRBJ2-3
ASSLSGSGDEQY	TRBV5-1	TRBJ2-7
ASSSRTSGRASGANVLT	TRBV5-1	TRBJ2-6